This T cell receptor (beta chain) was profiled in a study of vaccination effects on CD4 cells after COVID-19. The V gene's germline CDR1 is MNHEY and CDR2 SMNVEV (reference sequence). The CDR3 runs to 18 residues. The V and J ends lost 2 bases and 1 base, in that order; junction bases with no gene match: 8. The table came from immunoSEQ multiplex PCR; TCRdb's copy has only in-frame clones and leaves some out. The table lists tens of thousands of clones, approximately 73% of them singletons, with less than 40% in the top ten. ViraFEST used viral peptide pools to expand antigen-specific CD4+ T cells before sequencing. Following 10 days of culture, CD4+ T cells were isolated. SARS-CoV-2 infected the person between March and December 2020, as confirmed by PCR. This clone has just a few counts. Its antigen is undetermined.

The source was CD4+ T cells from PBMCs cultured with a peptide pool, collected before COVID-19 vaccination. The clonotype originates from a human donor who had a prior SARS-CoV-2 infection. The chain joins TRBV27 to TRBJ2-2; 9 nucleotides agree with TRBD2. In DNA form, the CDR3 reads TGTGCCAGCAGTTTAATCCGGGCTAGCGGGGAGAACACCGGGGAGCTGTTTTTT. Translating gives CASSLIRASGENTGELFF.